This T cell receptor (beta chain) comes out of a study of post-analysis software for immune sequencing data. Included in the TCR beta cDNA libraries were unique molecular identifiers. TCRdb itself ran the PCR reads through MiXCR, one entry per CDR3 protein. The sample has around 710,000 distinct CDR3 sequences, more than 45% seen once. To note about this clonotype: As yet, its antigen is unknown.

J lost 2 bases, V lost 6 bases, and 3 bases had no gene match. The CDR3 has 14 amino acids. Study-wide findings and caveats: About five TRBV segments (TRBV5-6, TRBV5-1 and TRBV20-1 among them) occurred more frequently in patients than in controls.

The rearrangement joins TRBV12-3 or TRBV12-4 to TRBJ2-7, with TRBD2 matching 11 bases. The TCR sequence derives from a girl aged 10-17 years with multiple sclerosis. The specimen was blood. CDR3 sequence reads: CASSRGLAAYEQYF. CDR3 DNA: TGTGCCAGCAGCCGGGGACTAGCGGCCTACGAGCAGTACTTC.